Presented here are 27 T cell receptor beta chains from one specimen sequenced in a study of cytomegalovirus exposure and HLA in healthy donors. In the PCR, 60 Vbeta and 13 Jbeta primers were used. Some clones are missing from TCRdb's copy, which holds only in-frame ones; the method was immunoSEQ multiplex PCR. The sample lists hundreds of thousands of clones, approximately 82% occurring once. Sequencing input: PBMCs. Receptors originate from a middle-aged woman in good health and CMV-seronegative.

The V call is TRBV7-8, the J call TRBJ1-5; tentatively, D is TRBD1 (6 bases). Germline CDR1 is SGHVS and CDR2 is FQNEAQ. This CDR3 comprises 15 residues. V was cut by 8 bases and J by 5 bases, with 19 bases left in between. The CDR3 spells CASAPGQHLHQPQHF. CDR3 DNA: TGTGCCAGCGCCCCCGGACAGCACTTACATCAGCCCCAGCATTTT.

The chain recombines TRBV7-3 with TRBJ1-6; D might be TRBD1 (5 bases). V lost 4 bases and J lost 6, with 13 bases in between. The CDR3 runs 15 residues. Germline CDR1 and CDR2: SGHTA and FQGTGA. The CDR3 nucleotides are TGTGCCAGCAGCTCCGCGGGGGGGATTAATTCACCCCTCCACTTT. Its translation: CASSSAGGINSPLHF.

The genes are TRBV5-1 and TRBJ2-5; the match to TRBD1 covers 10 bases. Germline V gives CDR1 SGHRS, CDR2 YFSETQ. After removal of 0 bases from V and 5 bases from J, the junction contained 4 bases not matched to a gene. This CDR3 is 15 amino acids long. CDR3 amino acids: CASSLEGTGEETQYF. In nucleotides, the CDR3 is TGCGCCAGCAGCTTGGAAGGGACAGGGGAGGAGACCCAGTACTTC.

The chain combines TRBV28 with TRBJ1-4; D remains unclear. This CDR3 is built from 14 residues. CDR1 and CDR2 from the germline V gene are MDHEN and SYDVKM. V was shortened by 4 bases and J by 5 bases, with 11 bases between the two germline ends. CDR3 in DNA: TGTGCCAGCAGTTCGGGTCGCGACAATGAAAAACTGTTTTTT. It encodes CASSSGRDNEKLFF.

The V gene is TRBV5-6, the J gene TRBJ2-7; 7 bases are shared with TRBD1. J gave up 2 bases and V 0 bases, and 2 bases lay outside the gene matches. Germline CDR1 SGHDT, CDR2 YYEEEE. The CDR3 extends over 14 amino acids. CDR3 nucleotides: TGTGCCAGCAGCTTGGGGACAGGAGCCTACGAGCAGTACTTC. Its protein is CASSLGTGAYEQYF.

This rearrangement joins TRBV7-9 to TRBJ1-6; 9 bases match TRBD1. V dropped 1 base and J dropped 7; count of bases not matched to a gene: 5. The CDR3 has 16 residues. Per germline, CDR1 SEHNR and CDR2 FQNEAQ (reference sequence). CDR3 residues: CASSLDWDRENSPLHF. DNA of the CDR3: TGTGCCAGCAGCTTAGATTGGGACAGGGAAAATTCACCCCTCCACTTT.

The V call is TRBV7-3, the J call TRBJ2-2; TRBD2 agrees at 7 bases. Germline lookup yields CDR1 SGHTA and CDR2 FQGTGA. The J segment lost 8 bases and the V segment lost 2 bases, leaving 8 bases of the junction unmatched. There are 15 residues in the CDR3. As DNA, the CDR3 is TGTGCCAGCAGCTTAGATGGGAGGGAGGTTGGGGAGCTGTTTTTT. Translating gives CASSLDGREVGELFF.

The J gene is TRBJ1-2, the V gene TRBV28, with 8 bases lining up with TRBD1. This CDR3 is built from 14 residues. The germline CDR1 and CDR2 sequences are MDHEN and SYDVKM. Trimming at V came to 4 bases and at J to 7 bases, leaving 8 bases not matched to a gene. The CDR3: CASSSSGTGSGYTF. The CDR3 nucleotides are TGTGCCAGCAGTTCATCCGGGACAGGCAGTGGCTACACCTTC.

The chain uses TRBV4-1 and TRBJ2-1; no definite D call. Germline V gene data show CDR1 as MGHRA and CDR2 as YSYEKL. The V end was cut by 0 bases, the J end by 5 bases, with 8 bases between. This CDR3 has 14 residues. CDR3 loop: CASSQEMRNNEQFF. The CDR3 DNA follows: TGCGCCAGCAGCCAAGAAATGCGGAACAATGAGCAGTTCTTC.

The chain has TRBV6-1 and TRBJ1-5; D is perhaps TRBD1 (6 bases). V lost 2 bases, J lost 3 bases, and 14 bases lay in between. CDR1 is MNHNS, CDR2 SASEGT, per germline. The CDR3 has 16 residues. CDR3: CASSEKDRGANQPQHF. In DNA, the CDR3 is TGTGCCAGCAGTGAAAAGGATCGGGGGGCCAATCAGCCCCAGCATTTT.

This rearrangement joins TRBV7-9 to TRBJ2-5; TRBD1 aligns across 9 bases. The ends lost 5 bases at V and 1 base at J; junction bases unmatched: 5. The CDR3 contains 15 residues. Per germline, CDR1 SEHNR and CDR2 FQNEAQ (reference sequence). CDR3 DNA: TGTGCCAGCAGCCCACGGGGACAGGGCCAAGAGACCCAGTACTTC. This sequence encodes CASSPRGQGQETQYF. Variable domain in full (rest from reference TRBV7-9 and TRBJ2-5): DTGVSQNPRHKITKRGQNVTFRCDPISEHNRLYWYRQTLGQGPEFLTYFQNEAQLEKSRLLSDRFSAERPKGSFSTLEIQRTEQGDSAMYLCASSPRGQGQETQYFGPGTRLLVL.

The V and J genes are TRBV28 and TRBJ2-5; TRBD1 agrees at 8 bases. V lost 4 bases and J lost 11; bases outside the gene matches: 12. In germline, CDR1 is MDHEN, CDR2 SYDVKM. CDR3 size: 14 residues. Here the CDR3 DNA reads TGTGCCAGCAGTTCAGGGGGCGCGGTGGGGGAGCAGTACTTC. The encoded protein is CASSSGGAVGEQYF.

This clone was found once. V is TRBV14 and J is TRBJ2-1; a weak D match, TRBD2 (6 bases). The germline V and J ends were trimmed by 4 bases and 0 bases, with 10 bases remaining between them. The CDR3 extends over 15 amino acids. Germline CDR1 SGHDN, CDR2 FVKESK. The CDR3 sequence is CASSPAGNSYNEQFF. The CDR3 coding sequence is TGTGCCAGCAGCCCAGCGGGCAACTCCTACAATGAGCAGTTCTTC.

The chain uses TRBV28 and TRBJ2-6; D possibly corresponds to TRBD2 (5 bases). V was clipped by 10 bases and J by 3 bases, with 16 bases between them. Germline V gene lookup returns CDR1 MDHEN and CDR2 SYDVKM. The CDR3 totals 15 residues. This chain's CDR3 is CATRTQMGGANVLTF. The CDR3 DNA reads as TGTGCCACCCGGACTCAAATGGGTGGGGCCAACGTCCTGACTTTC.

V gene TRBV5-1 combines with J gene TRBJ2-7; the D gene is possibly TRBD1 (6 bases). The germline CDR1 and CDR2 sequences are SGHRS and YFSETQ. This CDR3 has 13 residues. The V and J ends lost 0 bases and 5 bases respectively, with 9 bases between them. The chain's CDR3 is CASSLGQVNEQYF. The CDR3 DNA is TGCGCCAGCAGCTTGGGACAGGTAAACGAGCAGTACTTC.

V is TRBV7-9 and J is TRBJ2-5; a possible D gene is TRBD1 (6 bases). The end of the DNA fits TRBJ2-7 better, so the J call may be wrong. Germline values: CDR1 SEHNR, CDR2 FQNEAQ (reference sequence). The CDR3 spans 12 residues. The DNA for the CDR3 is TGTGCCAGCAGCTCACAGGGACGCGAGCAGTACTTC. Its protein is CASSSQGREQYF.

This clone was seen a handful of times. Relative to the germline gene, one junction end is altered; a read error may explain this. The chain employs TRBV20-1 and TRBJ1-1, with D tentatively TRBD1 (5 bases). This CDR3 has 11 residues. From germline, CDR1 is DFQATT and CDR2 SNEGSKA (reference sequence). The CDR3 sequence is CSASSGTGAFF. As DNA, the CDR3 is TGCAGTGCTAGTTCCGGGACTGGAGCTTTCTTT.

Only one count was recorded for this clone. The rearrangement joins TRBV10-1 to TRBJ2-2, with D possibly matching TRBD2 (6 bases). This CDR3 has 15 residues. V was cut by 6 bases and J by 3 bases, with 14 bases left in between. Per germline, CDR1 WNHNN and CDR2 SYGVQD (reference sequence). CDR3 in DNA: TGCGCCAGCAGAAGTGGGGGGTTCGACACCGGGGAGCTGTTTTTT. This translates into CASRSGGFDTGELFF.

This clone was observed a handful of times. V gene TRBV7-6 combines with J gene TRBJ1-3, with 7 bases identical to TRBD1. The J segment lost 0 bases and the V segment lost 2 bases, leaving 4 bases of the junction unmatched. CDR1 and CDR2 from the germline V gene are SGHVS and FNYEAQ. This CDR3 comprises 16 residues. In DNA form, the CDR3 reads TGTGCCAGCAGCTTATTGAGGACAGGCTCTGGAAACACCATATATTTT. Its translation: CASSLLRTGSGNTIYF.

The chain is built from TRBV5-1 and TRBJ2-3; D remains unclear. Germline V CDR1 and CDR2: SGHRS, YFSETQ. This CDR3 is built from 15 residues. Trimming cost V 4 bases and J 4 bases, with 16 bases left between them. CDR3 amino acids: CASSPPRGIADTQYF. CDR3 coding DNA: TGCGCCAGCAGCCCCCCTCGAGGCATTGCAGATACGCAGTATTTT.

The chain joins TRBV4-3 to TRBJ2-6; D remains ambiguous. The germline V and J ends were trimmed by 2 bases and 0 bases, with 14 bases remaining between them. The germline gives CDR1 LGHNA, CDR2 YSLEER. This CDR3 contains 18 residues. The CDR3 loop is CASSQSPNSLSGANVLTF. Here the CDR3 DNA reads TGCGCCAGCAGCCAATCCCCCAATAGCCTCTCTGGGGCCAACGTCCTGACTTTC.

This sequence joins TRBV5-1 and TRBJ2-5; TRBD2 aligns across 8 bases. With the DNA end fitting TRBJ2-7 better, the J assignment may be wrong. The CDR3 totals 15 residues. The germline CDR1 and CDR2 sequences are SGHRS and YFSETQ. This chain's CDR3 is CASSLVSGGTYEQYF. As DNA, the CDR3 is TGCGCCAGCAGCTTGGTGTCGGGGGGGACCTACGAGCAGTACTTC.

This chain uses TRBV6-1 with TRBJ2-7; a possible D gene is TRBD1 (5 bases). With 4 bases removed from V and 9 bases from J, the gap between germline ends came to 16 bases. From germline, CDR1 is MNHNS and CDR2 SASEGT. This CDR3 has 13 amino acids. The CDR3 DNA reads TGTGCCAGCAGTGTAGACAGAGAGGCAGGGCAGTACTTC. Translation: CASSVDREAGQYF.

The chain links TRBV7-6 to TRBJ2-5; TRBD2 matches 11 bases. CDR3 length equals 16 residues. Trimming took 0 bases from V and 6 from J; bases not matched to a gene: 6. Germline V gene data show CDR1 as SGHVS and CDR2 as FNYEAQ. DNA of the CDR3: TGTGCCAGCAGCTTAGCGGTAGCGGGGGGGCAGCAGACCCAGTACTTC. Protein: CASSLAVAGGQQTQYF.

J is TRBJ2-2 and V is TRBV18; D not resolved. Germline V gene data show CDR1 as KGHSH and CDR2 as LQKENI. V dropped 0 bases and J dropped 0 bases, with 14 bases sitting between them. This CDR3 is 18 amino acids long. The CDR3 region is CASSPPSMPFSNTGELFF. The CDR3 DNA follows: TGTGCCAGCTCACCACCATCTATGCCTTTTTCGAACACCGGGGAGCTGTTTTTT.

In this sample, this clone turned up once. The genes are TRBV5-6 and TRBJ1-2; D may be TRBD1 (6 bases). CDR3 length: 15 amino acids. The V end lost 4 bases, the J end lost 3 bases, and 16 bases lay between the germline ends. Germline CDR1 reads SGHDT; CDR2 reads YYEEEE. CDR3 sequence reads: CASSPGTFLDYGYTF. CDR3 nucleotide sequence: TGTGCCAGCAGCCCGGGGACATTTCTCGACTATGGCTACACCTTC.

This chain connects TRBV21-1 to TRBJ2-5; the table's D call of TRBD1 was not tested on the DNA. TRBV21-1 is classified as a pseudogene. This CDR3 is 15 amino acids long. The CDR3 here is CAGSSVRVDWETQYF. DNA for the CDR3: TGTGCCGGCAGCAGTGTCAGGGTCGATTGGGAGACCCAGTACTTC.